Below are 30 T cell receptor beta chains sequenced from a single sample in a study of T cells in narcolepsy. What these receptors recognize is not known. Some clones are missing from TCRdb's copy, which holds only in-frame ones; the method was immunoSEQ multiplex PCR. The sample yields approximately 2,500 clones, 26% seen once. Sequenced sample: cultured CD4+ T cells from cerebrospinal fluid. Receptors originate from a human donor with narcolepsy.

The V and J genes are TRBV5-1 and TRBJ1-2, with 8 bases aligning to TRBD1. Losses at the gene ends were 3 bases for V and 6 bases for J; bases not matched to a gene: 7. The CDR3 sequence is 14 residues long. Germline V lookup: CDR1 SGHRS, CDR2 YFSETQ. CDR3 protein: CASSSGQGGDGYTF. CDR3 nucleotide sequence: TGCGCCAGCAGCTCTGGACAGGGAGGTGATGGCTACACCTTC.

The chain has TRBV2 and TRBJ1-3, with D perhaps matching TRBD1 (6 bases). The germline CDR1 and CDR2 sequences are SNHLY and FYNNEI. V lost 5 bases to trimming and J lost 0 bases, with 8 bases between them. This CDR3 is 14 amino acids long. The CDR3 DNA is TGTGCCAGCAGTCCGGACAGCTCTGGAAACACCATATATTTT. It is translated as CASSPDSSGNTIYF.

The chain joins TRBV2 to TRBJ2-5; a weak D match, TRBD1 (5 bases). Germline V CDR1 and CDR2: SNHLY, FYNNEI. This CDR3 comprises 15 residues. Trimming pared 4 bases from V and 1 base from J, leaving 13 bases between. For the CDR3, the DNA is TGTGCCAGCAGTGCGGCAGGGCCGGCCCAAGAGACCCAGTACTTC. The encoded protein is CASSAAGPAQETQYF. Together with reference TRBV2 and TRBJ2-5, the CDR3 gives the full variable domain: EPEVTQTPSHQVTQMGQEVILRCVPISNHLYFYWYRQILGQKVEFLVSFYNNEISEKSEIFDDQFSVERPDGSNFTLKIRSTKLEDSAMYFCASSAAGPAQETQYFGPGTRLLVL.

Relative to its sample, this clone is medium-sized. This chain connects TRBV7-2 to TRBJ2-3; D is possibly TRBD2 (5 bases). The germline gives CDR1 SGHTA, CDR2 FQGNSA. This CDR3 is built from 14 residues. V lost 1 base to trimming and J lost 1 base, with 6 bases between them. The CDR3 nucleotides read TGTGCCAGCAGCTTAGGGCGGGGCACAGATACGCAGTATTTT. The encoded protein is CASSLGRGTDTQYF.

CDR3 region: CAISPGSLTGELFF. CDR3 in DNA: TGTGCCATCAGTCCGGGATCACTCACCGGGGAGCTGTTTTTT. The chain combines TRBV10-3 with TRBJ2-2, with a tentative D call TRBD2 (5 bases). Germline lookup yields CDR1 ENHRY and CDR2 SYGVKD. Trimming pared 5 bases from V and 4 bases from J, leaving 11 bases between. This CDR3 spans 14 amino acids.

J is TRBJ2-7 and V is TRBV6-4, with 12 bases matching TRBD2. Unmatched junction bases numbered 5, after V lost 5 bases and J lost 0 bases. Germline V gene lookup returns CDR1 MRHNA and CDR2 SNTAGT. CDR3 length: 16 residues. CDR3 region: CASSPTTSGGSYEQYF. For the CDR3, the DNA is TGTGCCAGCAGTCCGACGACTAGCGGGGGCTCCTACGAGCAGTACTTC.

This clone has a handful of counts. V gene TRBV20-1 combines with J gene TRBJ1-4, with unresolved D. CDR1 DFQATT and CDR2 SNEGSKA come from the germline V gene (reference sequence). This CDR3 region has 11 residues. The V end was cut by 2 bases, the J end by 5 bases, with 3 bases between. CDR3: CSARLNEKLFF. Written as DNA, the CDR3 is TGCAGTGCTAGATTGAATGAAAAACTGTTTTTT.

This clone was observed a handful of times. J is TRBJ2-3 and V is TRBV7-3; D is perhaps TRBD2 (6 bases). The V gene's germline CDR1 is SGHTA and CDR2 FQGTGA. CDR3 length: 16 residues. Trimming left V 4 bases short and J 2 bases short, with 16 bases between. CDR3 amino acids: CASSSNAGPSTDTQYF. The DNA of the CDR3 is TGTGCCAGCAGCTCAAACGCGGGGCCGTCCACAGATACGCAGTATTTT.

This clone qualifies as medium-sized. This chain joins TRBV6-5 and TRBJ2-2, with D maybe TRBD1 (6 bases). The CDR3 loop spans 14 amino acids. CDR1 and CDR2 (germline): MNHEY, SVGAGI. V shed 6 bases and J shed 4 bases, with 12 bases lying between them. The CDR3 is CASRVDRTTGELFF. The CDR3 DNA is TGTGCCAGCAGGGTTGACAGGACCACCGGGGAGCTGTTTTTT.

V and J are TRBV30 and TRBJ1-1, with 7 bases matching TRBD1. Germline lookup yields CDR1 GTSNPN and CDR2 SVGIG (reference sequence). This CDR3 has 16 amino acids. The trim removed 1 base at V and 4 bases at J, leaving 12 bases unmatched. As DNA, the CDR3 is TGTGCCTGGAGTGGCCGGGGGACGACAGGGAGCACTGAAGCTTTCTTT. This sequence encodes CAWSGRGTTGSTEAFF.

The rearrangement uses TRBV6-5 and TRBJ1-5; tentatively, D is TRBD1 (5 bases). V lost 5 bases and J lost 7, with 12 bases in between. The CDR3 runs 13 residues. CDR1 is MNHEY, CDR2 SVGAGI, per germline. The CDR3 DNA is TGTGCCAGCAGTGTGGGGGTCGAACAGCCCCAGCATTTT. Translating it yields CASSVGVEQPQHF.

J is TRBJ1-5 and V is TRBV30; possibly TRBD1 for D (5 bases). This CDR3 is 15 amino acids long. The germline V gene has CDR1 GTSNPN and CDR2 SVGIG (reference sequence). Trimming removed 3 bases at V and 2 bases at J, with 14 bases between. CDR3 loop: CAWSLGTGGNQPQHF. In DNA form, the CDR3 reads TGTGCCTGGAGCCTCGGGACGGGAGGCAATCAGCCCCAGCATTTT.

This chain uses TRBV7-9 with TRBJ1-1; D not certain. V shed 7 bases and J shed 6 bases, with 15 bases lying between them. This CDR3 comprises 13 residues. From germline, CDR1 is SEHNR and CDR2 FQNEAQ (reference sequence). CDR3: CASTAAVLSEAFF. The CDR3 DNA sequence: TGTGCCAGCACCGCAGCAGTTCTTTCTGAAGCTTTCTTT.

This rearrangement joins TRBV19 to TRBJ1-3; D not resolved. CDR3 length equals 17 residues. CDR1 and CDR2 (germline): LNHDA, SQIVND (reference sequence). V lost 3 bases to trimming and J lost 0 bases, with 15 bases between them. The CDR3 region has the DNA TGTGCCAGTAGTATCGTAACGGTATTTAACTCTGGAAACACCATATATTTT. Translation gives CASSIVTVFNSGNTIYF. Using reference TRBV19 and TRBJ1-3 for the parts outside the CDR3, the full variable domain is DGGITQSPKYLFRKEGQNVTLSCEQNLNHDAMYWYRQDPGQGLRLIYYSQIVNDFQKGDIAEGYSVSREKKESFPLTVTSAQKNPTAFYLCASSIVTVFNSGNTIYFGEGSWLTVV.

The chain links TRBV7-6 to TRBJ1-5, with D hard to call. The V gene lost 4 bases and the J gene lost 6 bases, with 10 bases spanning the gap. The germline V gene has CDR1 SGHVS and CDR2 FNYEAQ. The CDR3 length is 13 residues. CDR3 residues: CASSSASGQPQHF. The CDR3 DNA follows: TGTGCCAGCAGCTCCGCGTCGGGTCAGCCCCAGCATTTT.

By sample fraction, this clone is medium-sized. The CDR3 nucleotides read TGTGCCAGCAAAGAGCGGGGGGTCCGAAACGAGCAGTACTTC. This translates into CASKERGVRNEQYF. The genes are TRBV2 and TRBJ2-7, with 9 bases matching TRBD2. The ends lost 7 bases at V and 5 bases at J; junction bases unmatched: 9. The CDR3 sequence is 14 residues long. CDR1 is SNHLY and CDR2 is FYNNEI in the germline V gene.

This clone came up a few times. The rearrangement links TRBV7-2 to TRBJ2-1; TRBD1 matches 7 bases. The junction had 4 bases not matched to a gene; V was cut back by 1 base and J by 4 bases. The CDR3 extends over 15 amino acids. Per germline, CDR1 SGHTA and CDR2 FQGNSA. DNA for the CDR3: TGTGCCAGCAGCTTAGGGACAGGAGAATACAATGAGCAGTTCTTC. Translated: CASSLGTGEYNEQFF.

This clone is termed large. J is TRBJ2-7 and V is TRBV7-2; 8 positions agree with TRBD1. The germline V gene encodes CDR1 SGHTA and CDR2 FQGNSA. V was pared by 5 bases and J by 3 bases, with 6 bases of the junction left unmatched. There are 14 residues in the CDR3. The CDR3 here is CASSPSGQVYEQYF. For the CDR3, the DNA is TGTGCCAGCAGCCCATCGGGACAGGTCTACGAGCAGTACTTC.

This rearrangement joins TRBV7-2 to TRBJ1-5, with D possibly matching TRBD1 (6 bases). Germline V gene lookup returns CDR1 SGHTA and CDR2 FQGNSA. The length of the CDR3 is 17 residues. Trimming left V 0 bases short and J 0 bases short, with 12 bases between. The CDR3: CASSLAWDTYSNQPQHF. The DNA of the CDR3 is TGTGCCAGCAGCTTAGCTTGGGACACCTATAGCAATCAGCCCCAGCATTTT.

This rearrangement joins TRBV19 to TRBJ2-3; 10 bases fit TRBD2. CDR1 and CDR2 from the germline V gene are LNHDA and SQIVND (reference sequence). With 3 bases clipped from V and 5 bases from J, the junction kept 5 bases outside the gene matches. The CDR3 is 15 residues long. CDR3 coding DNA: TGTGCCAGTAGTATTCTAGCGGGGGAGTTAGATACGCAGTATTTT. This translates into CASSILAGELDTQYF.

This clone was recorded a few times. V usage is TRBV11-2 and J usage is TRBJ2-3, with a tentative D call TRBD1 (6 bases). The germline gives CDR1 SGHAT, CDR2 FQNNGV. The V end lost 5 bases, the J end lost 6 bases, and 24 bases lay between the germline ends. This CDR3 is 17 amino acids long. In DNA form, the CDR3 reads TGTGCCAGCAGCAGAGAGAACAGGGACCCGGGATCCGATACGCAGTATTTT. It codes for CASSRENRDPGSDTQYF.

Only a few counts were recorded for this clone. The V call is TRBV11-1, the J call TRBJ2-1; 7 bases map to TRBD2. V trimming: 5 bases; J trimming: 7 bases; junction bases outside the gene matches: 8. In germline, CDR1 is SGHAT, CDR2 FQDESV (reference sequence). This CDR3 has 14 residues. CDR3 DNA: TGTGCCAGCAGCCAGAGAAGCGGGAAGAATGAGCAGTTCTTC. It codes for CASSQRSGKNEQFF.

This clone was observed a few times. The chain carries TRBV6-6 and TRBJ1-1; no definite D call. V was trimmed by 4 bases and J by 2 bases, leaving 8 bases between them. Germline V lookup: CDR1 MNHNY, CDR2 SVGAGI (reference sequence). This CDR3 has 13 amino acids. The CDR3 protein is CASSLAGNTEAFF. The CDR3 DNA reads TGTGCCAGCAGTTTGGCAGGAAACACTGAAGCTTTCTTT.

The V and J genes are TRBV7-8 and TRBJ2-7, with a weak D call TRBD2 (7 bases). The ends were cut back, 8 bases at V and 3 bases at J, with 14 bases in the middle. Germline loops: CDR1 SGHVS, CDR2 FQNEAQ. The CDR3 consists of 13 residues. The CDR3: CASSGGLGYEQYF. DNA of the CDR3: TGTGCCAGCTCGGGGGGCCTTGGCTACGAGCAGTACTTC.

By share, this clone ranks as medium-sized. The rearrangement joins TRBV28 to TRBJ1-3; a weak D match, TRBD1 (6 bases). Germline lookup yields CDR1 MDHEN and CDR2 SYDVKM. This CDR3 comprises 13 residues. The V end lost 6 bases, the J end lost 1 base, and 7 bases lay between the germline ends. CDR3 loop: CASSRGSGNTIYF. The CDR3 DNA reads as TGTGCCAGCAGCAGGGGTTCTGGAAACACCATATATTTT.

This clone qualifies as medium-sized. V usage is TRBV9 and J usage is TRBJ2-7; 12 bases are a match to TRBD2. This CDR3 has 14 amino acids. Germline V gene sequence: CDR1 SGDLS, CDR2 YYNGEE. J lost 2 bases, V lost 5 bases, and 2 bases had no gene match. CDR3 in DNA: TGTGCCAGCAGTCGGACTAGCGGGACCTACGAGCAGTACTTC. Translation gives CASSRTSGTYEQYF.

The CDR3 here is CASSYRGGSQFF. Written as DNA, the CDR3 is TGTGCCAGCAGTTATCGGGGCGGCTCGCAGTTCTTC. V and J are TRBV6-5 and TRBJ2-1; possibly TRBD1 or TRBD2 for D (5 bases each). V lost 3 bases to trimming and J lost 12 bases, with 12 bases between them. CDR1 and CDR2 (germline): MNHEY, SVGAGI. The CDR3 extends over 12 amino acids.

This clone was counted between two and nine times. V and J are TRBV28 and TRBJ2-7; 9 bases align to TRBD1. Germline V CDR1 and CDR2: MDHEN, SYDVKM. The CDR3 has 15 amino acids. The J segment lost 1 base and the V segment lost 5 bases, leaving 6 bases of the junction unmatched. The CDR3 nucleotides are TGTGCCAGCAGTGTTACACAGGGGGCGTCCTACGAGCAGTACTTC. It specifies CASSVTQGASYEQYF.

This clone is medium-sized in the sample. The V and J genes are TRBV6-1 and TRBJ1-4, with 7 positions matching TRBD1. Unmatched junction bases numbered 3, after V lost 5 bases and J lost 0 bases. The CDR3 contains 15 residues. Germline V gene lookup returns CDR1 MNHNS and CDR2 SASEGT. Here the CDR3 DNA reads TGTGCCAGCAGTCGCGGGACAGCAACTAATGAAAAACTGTTTTTT. Translation gives CASSRGTATNEKLFF.

The V and J genes are TRBV19 and TRBJ2-5, with D perhaps TRBD2 (7 bases). This CDR3 is 14 amino acids long. Deletions cut 10 bases from V and 1 base from J, with 16 bases between. From germline, CDR1 is LNHDA and CDR2 SQIVND (reference sequence). CDR3: CATGPAGAQETQYF. In nucleotides, the CDR3 is TGTGCCACCGGGCCTGCGGGGGCCCAAGAGACCCAGTACTTC.